The T cell receptor (beta chain) described here comes from a study of response to subunit inactivated influenza vaccine. Study-wide findings and caveats: Authors suggested each seasonal flu vaccination may recruit only limited numbers of new T cells.

This clonotype has just a few counts. Its target is unknown. TCRdb processed the RT-PCR reads anew with MiXCR; each CDR3 protein has one entry. In the table there are about 500,000 distinct CDR3 sequences, approximately 15% of which are singletons. Germline assignment: CDR1 SGHAT and CDR2 FQDESV (reference sequence). The CDR3 runs 18 residues. Trimming cost V 4 bases and J 2 bases; bases outside gene matches: 9. The sequence was obtained from a man between 50 and 70 years old who received an inactivated influenza vaccine. The material was CD4+ T cells sorted from PBMCs, obtained approximately 25 months after vaccination. The chain carries TRBV11-1 and TRBJ2-6; TRBD1 aligns across 9 bases. The CDR3 DNA follows: TGTGCCAGCAGCTCACGGGGACAGGGTGTCGCTGGGGCCAACGTCCTGACTTTC. Amino acids: CASSSRGQGVAGANVLTF.